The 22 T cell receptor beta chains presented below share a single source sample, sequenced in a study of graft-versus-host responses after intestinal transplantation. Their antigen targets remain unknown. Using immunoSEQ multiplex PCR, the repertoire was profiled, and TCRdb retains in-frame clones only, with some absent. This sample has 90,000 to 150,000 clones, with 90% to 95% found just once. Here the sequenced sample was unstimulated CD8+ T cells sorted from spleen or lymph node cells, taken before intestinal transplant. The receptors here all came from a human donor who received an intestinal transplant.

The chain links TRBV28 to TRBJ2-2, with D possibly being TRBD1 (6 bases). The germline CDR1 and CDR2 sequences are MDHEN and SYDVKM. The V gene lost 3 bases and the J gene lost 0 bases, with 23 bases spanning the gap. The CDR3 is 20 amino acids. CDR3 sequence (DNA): TGTGCCAGCAGTTTCCCGCAGGGGCTATCCCCCTACCCGAACACCGGGGAGCTGTTTTTT. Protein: CASSFPQGLSPYPNTGELFF. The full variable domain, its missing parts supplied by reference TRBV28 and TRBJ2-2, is DVKVTQSSRYLVKRTGEKVFLECVQDMDHENMFWYRQDPGLGLRLIYFSYDVKMKEKGDIPEGYSVSREKKERFSLILESASTNQTSMYLCASSFPQGLSPYPNTGELFFGEGSRLTVL.

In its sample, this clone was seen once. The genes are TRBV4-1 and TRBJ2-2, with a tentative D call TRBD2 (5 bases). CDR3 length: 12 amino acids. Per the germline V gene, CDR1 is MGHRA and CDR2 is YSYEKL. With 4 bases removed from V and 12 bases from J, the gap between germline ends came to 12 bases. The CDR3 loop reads CASSLPTGKLFF. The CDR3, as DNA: TGCGCCAGCAGCCTTCCAACGGGGAAGCTGTTTTTT.

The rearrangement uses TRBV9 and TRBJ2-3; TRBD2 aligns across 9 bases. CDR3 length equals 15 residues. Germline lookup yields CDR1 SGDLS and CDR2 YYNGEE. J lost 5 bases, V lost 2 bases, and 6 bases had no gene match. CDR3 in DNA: TGTGCCAGCAGCGTCGGCGGGAGGGATGTAGATACGCAGTATTTT. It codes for CASSVGGRDVDTQYF.

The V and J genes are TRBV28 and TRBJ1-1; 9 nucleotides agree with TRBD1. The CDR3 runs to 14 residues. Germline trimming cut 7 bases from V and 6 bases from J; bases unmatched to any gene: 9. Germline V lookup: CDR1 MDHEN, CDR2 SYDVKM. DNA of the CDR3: TGTGCCAGCACCATCCGGGACAGGGTCCCTGAAGCTTTCTTT. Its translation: CASTIRDRVPEAFF.

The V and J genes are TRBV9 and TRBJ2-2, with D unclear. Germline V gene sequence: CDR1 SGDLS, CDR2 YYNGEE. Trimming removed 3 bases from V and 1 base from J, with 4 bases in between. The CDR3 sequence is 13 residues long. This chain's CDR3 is CASSEGNTGELFF. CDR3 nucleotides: TGTGCCAGCAGCGAGGGGAACACCGGGGAGCTGTTTTTT.

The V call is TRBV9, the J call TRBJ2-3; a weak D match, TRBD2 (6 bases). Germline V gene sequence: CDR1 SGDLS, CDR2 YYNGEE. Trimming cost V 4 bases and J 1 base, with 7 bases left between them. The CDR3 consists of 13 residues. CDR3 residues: CASSSSGTDTQYF. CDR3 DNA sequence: TGTGCCAGCAGCTCTAGCGGCACAGATACGCAGTATTTT.

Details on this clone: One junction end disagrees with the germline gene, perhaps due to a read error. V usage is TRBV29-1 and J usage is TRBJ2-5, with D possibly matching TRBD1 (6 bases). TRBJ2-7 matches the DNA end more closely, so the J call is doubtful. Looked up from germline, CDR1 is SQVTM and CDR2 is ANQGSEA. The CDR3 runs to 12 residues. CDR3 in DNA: TGTAGCGTTGCTCTCACAGGGACCGAGCAGTACTTC. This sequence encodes CSVALTGTEQYF.

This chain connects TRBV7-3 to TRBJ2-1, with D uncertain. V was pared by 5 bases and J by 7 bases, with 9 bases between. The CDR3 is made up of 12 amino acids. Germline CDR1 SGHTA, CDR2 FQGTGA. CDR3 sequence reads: CASSGLRNEQFF. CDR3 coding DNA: TGTGCCAGCAGCGGCCTTCGGAATGAGCAGTTCTTC. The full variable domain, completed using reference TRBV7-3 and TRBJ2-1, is GAGVSQTPSNKVTEKGKYVELRCDPISGHTALYWYRQSLGQGPEFLIYFQGTGAADDSGLPNDRFFAVRPEGSVSTLKIQRTERGDSAVYLCASSGLRNEQFFGPGTRLTVL.

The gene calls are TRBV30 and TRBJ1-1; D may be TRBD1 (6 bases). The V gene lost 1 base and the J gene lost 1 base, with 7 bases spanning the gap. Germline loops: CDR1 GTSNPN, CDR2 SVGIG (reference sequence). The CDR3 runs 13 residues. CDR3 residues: CAWSATGNTEAFF. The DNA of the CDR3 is TGTGCCTGGAGTGCGACAGGGAACACTGAAGCTTTCTTT.

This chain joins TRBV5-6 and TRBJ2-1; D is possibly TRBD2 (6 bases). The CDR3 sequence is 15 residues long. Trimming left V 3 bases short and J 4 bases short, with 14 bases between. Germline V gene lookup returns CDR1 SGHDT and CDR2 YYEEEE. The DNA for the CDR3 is TGTGCCAGCAGCTATAGACTAGTTGTTTACAATGAGCAGTTCTTC. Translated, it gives CASSYRLVVYNEQFF.

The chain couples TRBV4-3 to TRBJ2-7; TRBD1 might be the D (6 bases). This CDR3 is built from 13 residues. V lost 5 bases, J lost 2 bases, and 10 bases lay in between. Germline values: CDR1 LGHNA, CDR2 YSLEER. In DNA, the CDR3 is TGCGCCAGCAGCTGGGACACTGCCTACGAGCAGTACTTC. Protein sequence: CASSWDTAYEQYF.

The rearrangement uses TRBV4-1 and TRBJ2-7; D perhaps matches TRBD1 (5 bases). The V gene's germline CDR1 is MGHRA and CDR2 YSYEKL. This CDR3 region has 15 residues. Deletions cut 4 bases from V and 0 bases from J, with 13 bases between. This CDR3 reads CASSPRTISSYEQYF. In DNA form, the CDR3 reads TGCGCCAGCAGCCCACGGACAATCTCCTCCTACGAGCAGTACTTC.

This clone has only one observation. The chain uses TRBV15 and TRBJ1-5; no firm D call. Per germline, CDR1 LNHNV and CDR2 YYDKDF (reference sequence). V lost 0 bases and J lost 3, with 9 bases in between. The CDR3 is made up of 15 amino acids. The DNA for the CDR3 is TGTGCCACCAGCAGAGATGGACTCGTCAATCAGCCCCAGCATTTT. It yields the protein CATSRDGLVNQPQHF. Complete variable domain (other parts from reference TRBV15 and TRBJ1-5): DAMVIQNPRYQVTQFGKPVTLSCSQTLNHNVMYWYQQKSSQAPKLLFHYYDKDFNNEADTPDNFQSRRPNTSFCFLDIRSPGLGDTAMYLCATSRDGLVNQPQHFGDGTRLSIL.

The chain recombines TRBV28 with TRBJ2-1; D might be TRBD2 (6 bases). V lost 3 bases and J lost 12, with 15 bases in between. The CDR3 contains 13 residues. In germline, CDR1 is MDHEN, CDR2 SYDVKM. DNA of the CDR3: TGTGCCAGCAGTTTGTCTGGGGGGTGGGGGCAGTTCTTC. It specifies CASSLSGGWGQFF.

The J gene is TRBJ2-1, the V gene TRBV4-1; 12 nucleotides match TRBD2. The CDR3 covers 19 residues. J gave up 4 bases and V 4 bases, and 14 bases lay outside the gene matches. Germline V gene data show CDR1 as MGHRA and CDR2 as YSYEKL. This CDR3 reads CASSPKRLAGDLLYNEQFF. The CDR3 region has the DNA TGCGCCAGCAGCCCGAAACGACTAGCGGGAGATCTCCTTTACAATGAGCAGTTCTTC.

The CDR3 region has the DNA TGCGCCAGCAGGCGAACTAGCGCCCGGGACCGCACAGATACGCAGTATTTT. Amino acid sequence: CASRRTSARDRTDTQYF. The V call is TRBV5-1, the J call TRBJ2-3; 7 nucleotides match TRBD2. CDR1 and CDR2 (germline): SGHRS, YFSETQ. The CDR3 is 17 amino acids. V shed 5 bases and J 1 base; nucleotides not matched to a gene: 13.

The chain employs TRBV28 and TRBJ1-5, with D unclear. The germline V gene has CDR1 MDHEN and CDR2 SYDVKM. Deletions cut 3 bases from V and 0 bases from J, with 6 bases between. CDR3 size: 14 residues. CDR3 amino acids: CASSFTGSNQPQHF. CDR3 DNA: TGTGCCAGCAGTTTTACGGGTAGCAATCAGCCCCAGCATTTT.

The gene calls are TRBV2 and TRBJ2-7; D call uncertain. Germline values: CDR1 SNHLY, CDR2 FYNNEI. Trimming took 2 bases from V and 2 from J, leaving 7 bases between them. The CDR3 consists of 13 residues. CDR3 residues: CASSERLAYEQYF. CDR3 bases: TGTGCCAGCAGTGAAAGGCTTGCCTACGAGCAGTACTTC.

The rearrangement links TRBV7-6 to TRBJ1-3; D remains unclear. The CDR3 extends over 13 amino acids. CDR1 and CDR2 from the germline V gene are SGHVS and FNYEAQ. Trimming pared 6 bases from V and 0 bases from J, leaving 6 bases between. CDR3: CASRLSSGNTIYF. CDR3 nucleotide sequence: TGTGCCAGCAGGCTGAGCTCTGGAAACACCATATATTTT.

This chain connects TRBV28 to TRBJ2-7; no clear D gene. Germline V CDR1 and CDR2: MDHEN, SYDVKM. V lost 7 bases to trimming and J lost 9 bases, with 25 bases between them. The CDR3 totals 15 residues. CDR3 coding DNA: TGTGCCAGCATTTTGACCGGTCCTCCTACGAGTTTGCAGTACTTC. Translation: CASILTGPPTSLQYF. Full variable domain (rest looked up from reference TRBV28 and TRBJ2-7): DVKVTQSSRYLVKRTGEKVFLECVQDMDHENMFWYRQDPGLGLRLIYFSYDVKMKEKGDIPEGYSVSREKKERFSLILESASTNQTSMYLCASILTGPPTSLQYFGPGTRLTVT.

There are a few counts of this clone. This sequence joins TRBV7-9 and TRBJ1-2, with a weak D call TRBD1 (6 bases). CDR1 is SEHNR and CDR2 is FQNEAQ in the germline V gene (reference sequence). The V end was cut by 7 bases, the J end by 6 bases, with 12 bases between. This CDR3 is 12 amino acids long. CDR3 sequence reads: CASTPGGDGYTF. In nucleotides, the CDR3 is TGTGCCAGCACCCCCGGGGGCGATGGCTACACCTTC.

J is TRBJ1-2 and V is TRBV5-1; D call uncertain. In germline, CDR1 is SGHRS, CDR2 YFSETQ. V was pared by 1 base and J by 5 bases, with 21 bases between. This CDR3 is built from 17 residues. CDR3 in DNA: TGCGCCAGCAGCTTGAGTGAGAGTTTTAAGGACCGGTATGGCTACACCTTC. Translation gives CASSLSESFKDRYGYTF.